This TCR beta chain came from a study of beta chain features in type 1 diabetes (dated by TCRdb to the late 2010s). Regarding the research as a whole: No differences in mean age, gender distribution, total cell number or subset yield were found between patients and healthy donors. A total of 90 million to 130 million sorted cells were examined across all samples, and a strong correlation was observed between cell number per subset and RNA yield. In the study, TCRB repertoires of sorted circulating CD4+ T cell subsets from recently diagnosed type 1 diabetes patients were compared with those of matched healthy donors. Regulatory and stem cell-like memory subsets were obtained from only 8 patients and roughly 8 healthy donors, while naive and central memory subsets were obtained from all 30 or so donors.

This clone was picked up a small number of times. No antigen is known for it. No much larger clone is present one base from it, and per-base qualities are unavailable. The full study reports these points: Shorter templates might have been favored by PCR, but patient and control samples were amplified and corrected together, so both groups would have been affected equally by any skew. The naive, central memory and regulatory TCRB repertoires appeared to resemble one another more closely among patients than among healthy donors. Because cDNA was sequenced instead of genomic DNA, highly expressing activated cells could be over-represented, though the groups showed no difference in activation or CD3 levels. In all four CD4+ subsets, TCRB CDR3 length was moderately but significantly shorter in type 1 diabetes patients. At VDJ recombination sites, patients with type 1 diabetes made fewer insertions and deleted more nucleotides, a pattern implying thymic rearrangement abnormalities. Only small numbers of individuals were included in the HLA sub-analyses, which left unresolved whether HLA type had any influence on TCRB rearrangement.

Each donor gave one peripheral blood draw, averaging around 120 mL, which was collected into heparinised tubes. Using a panel that included CD45RO, CCR7, CD25, CD127, CD95 and CD27, naive, central memory, regulatory and stem cell-like memory CD4+ T cells were sorted on a BD FACSAria II. All sorted populations exceeded 98% purity. PBMCs were isolated right away by Lymphoprep density gradient centrifugation and were stained directly, without culture. To minimize batch effects, samples were stained and sorted in pairs, one healthy donor with one patient per experiment. Reading from cysteine to phenylalanine, the CDR3 counts 16 amino acids. The DNA shown is the 48-base CDR3, in frame from base 1. The germline V gene specifies SGDLS as CDR1 and YYNGEE as CDR2. Deletion took 5 bases off V and 6 bases off J, with a span of 23 bases between the germline ends. The High Capacity cDNA Reverse Transcription Kit was used to reverse transcribe all of the isolated RNA, meaning that expressed TCRB transcripts were what got sequenced. Deep immunoSEQ sequencing was applied to naive, central memory and regulatory T cell samples, giving an average of approximately 3.8 million total reads per sample. After sorted cells were lysed in RLT buffer, RNA was extracted with DNase-treated RNeasy Micro or Mini kits, with the choice depending on cell number. Each cell subset was processed separately to prevent cross-contamination, with patient and healthy donor samples processed together. Using the immunoSEQ multiplex PCR, TCRB sequences were amplified from cDNA into 87-bp fragments spanning the CDR3 region. Amplicons were sequenced on the Illumina HiSeq platform. On the study's bioinformatics: PCR bias was computationally corrected using synthetic template baselines, reads within Hamming distance 2 were collapsed, and singletons that could not be merged were discarded. Reads were aligned against IMGT so that V, D and J genes, CDR3 length and insertions or deletions at six rearrangement sites could be assigned. Within each subset, clonotype counts were normalized to sorted cell number, and only after that were true diversity and Gini coefficients computed with the tcR R package. The overlap coefficient, calculated on TCRB nucleotide sequences, was used to measure repertoire sharing. Entries here come from immuneACCESS through TCRdb and include only in-frame sequences with V and J called. Some clones fail to appear in such tables; in the studies checked, an unresolved V gene covers under half of the shortfall, and the cause of the remainder is unknown. V and J calls and clone size are those listed in that table; D and trimming were worked out from the DNA. For this sample the table gives about 160,000 clones, of which just over 9% were detected only once. Approximately 2.3% of the sample belongs to the ten largest clones.

The V and J genes are TRBV9 and TRBJ2-5; matching of 5 bases hints at TRBD2 as the D gene. This receptor was taken from a woman between 18 and 30 years old in good health. Sequencing was performed on central memory CD4+ T cells from blood. The nucleotide sequence reads TGTGCCAGCAGTTGTATTAGGCCGGGGTTCGAAAAGACCCAGTACTTC. It translates to CASSCIRPGFEKTQYF.